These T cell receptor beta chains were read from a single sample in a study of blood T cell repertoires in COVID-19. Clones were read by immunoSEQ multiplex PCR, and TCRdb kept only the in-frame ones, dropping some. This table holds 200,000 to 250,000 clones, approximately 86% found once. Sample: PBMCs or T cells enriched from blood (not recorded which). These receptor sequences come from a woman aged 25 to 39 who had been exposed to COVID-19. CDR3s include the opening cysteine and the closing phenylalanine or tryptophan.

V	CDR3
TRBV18	CASSAITGITGELFF
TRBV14	CASSQDILARETQYF
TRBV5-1	CASSNRGLTEAFF
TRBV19	CASSWGTKLREGAANYGYTF
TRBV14	CASSPLAGVRTGELFF
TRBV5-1	CASSPLGTGGKSPLHF
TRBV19	CASSKGSGGQNSPLHF
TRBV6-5	CASTRGQMNTEAFF
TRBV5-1	CASTDTRTEAFF
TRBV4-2	CASGTGTEYEQYF
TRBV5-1	CASSFGKARDTQYF
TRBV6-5	CASRPTGNYGYTF
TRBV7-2	CASSLVSTGLSGNTIYF
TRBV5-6	CASSTTWTAPGGQKLFF
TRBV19	CASGTGGSYEQYF
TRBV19	CASSQVASVGGDRNSPLHF
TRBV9	CASSVERESQPQHF
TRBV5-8	CASRGPTGLTYEQYF
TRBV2	CASTSGTISYNEQFF
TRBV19	CASDFGRGMSTDTQYF
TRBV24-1	CATSDAGTGWYGYTF
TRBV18	CASSPRRDSTSNTEAFF
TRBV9	CASSVAGSPTDTQYF
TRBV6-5	CASSSPADRQHGYTF
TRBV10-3	CAISEGGPYEQYF
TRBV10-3	CAISEGGLQAETQYF
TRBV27	CASRPGGPSNQPQHF
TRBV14	CASSRQGTNQPQHF
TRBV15	CATSRDPRVTEAFF
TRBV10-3	CAISESSYEQYF
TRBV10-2	CASSRIQDSGNTIYF
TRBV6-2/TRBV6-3	CASSWEEGYGYTF
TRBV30	CAWKGVGRGNEKLFF
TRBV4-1	CASSQDWRTGLPSYEQYF
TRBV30	CAWSGGQGYHEQYF
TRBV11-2	CASSLEMKSLTVSNQPQHF
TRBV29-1	CSVAGEDQPQHF
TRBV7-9	CASSPPQEQPYEQYF
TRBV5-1	CASSAYQGQGTHEQYF
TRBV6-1	CASSETSPLTDTQYF
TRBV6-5	CASSYMAGSGANVLTF
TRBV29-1	CSVEVGQLDGYTF
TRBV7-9	CASSSGGSGGNEQFF
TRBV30	CAWSSRERGGLGNEQFF